This T cell receptor (beta chain) is drawn from a study of blood T cell repertoires in COVID-19. Notes on this clone: An end of the junction differs from the germline gene, which may be a read error.

This CDR3 is 13 amino acids long. The V gene's germline CDR1 is LGHDT and CDR2 YNNKEL (reference sequence). The table came from immunoSEQ multiplex PCR; TCRdb's copy has only in-frame clones and leaves some out. The sample lists about 410,000 clones, around nine tenths occurring once. V and J are TRBV3-1 (or the pseudogene TRBV3-2) and TRBJ2-2; D is possibly TRBD2 (6 bases). The source of this sequence is a woman aged 25 to 45 who had recovered from COVID-19. Sequenced input: PBMCs or T cells enriched from blood (not recorded which). CDR3 sequence reads: CASSQGGAGELFF. In DNA, the CDR3 is TGTGCTAGCAGCCAGGGCGGGGCCGGGGAGCTGTTTTTT.